This T cell receptor (beta chain) was profiled in a study of blood T cell repertoires in COVID-19. Whole-study context: Samples of COVID-19 (acute and convalescent) were obtained from the United States, Italy and Spain. Sample material is recorded as cDNA or gDNA derived from T cells, B-cell-depleted T cells, or PBMCs.

In the authors' methods: Scientists estimated how many nucleated cells there were by amplifying reference gene primers. The method was immunoSEQ multiplex PCR; TCRdb's version includes in-frame clones alone and lacks a portion of them. Clonal size and the V and J genes are those of that table, whereas D and trimming came from the DNA. Here the sample spans under 200,000 clones, 65% to 90% being singletons. Germline CDR1 and CDR2: MNHEY and SMNVEV (reference sequence). The CDR3 runs 14 residues. V gave up 6 bases and J gave up 6 bases; unmatched junction bases: 7. A few counts support this clone. The material sequenced was peripheral blood. This chain joins TRBV27 and TRBJ2-7; 11 bases are shared with TRBD2. The TCR originated in a human donor in a cohort sampled during active COVID-19. This chain's CDR3 is CASRPTSGMGEQYF. The CDR3 bases are TGTGCCAGCAGGCCGACTAGCGGGATGGGCGAGCAGTACTTC.